This T cell receptor (beta chain) originates from a study of blood T cell repertoires in COVID-19. Across the study: Acute-phase and convalescent COVID-19 samples originated in the United States, Italy and Spain. Sample material is recorded as cDNA or gDNA derived from T cells, B-cell-depleted T cells, or PBMCs.

Per the original data handling: Reference gene primer amplification gave nucleated cell count estimates. Sequencing was performed with immunoSEQ multiplex PCR; in TCRdb, only in-frame clones are kept and a portion is missing. Clonal size and the V and J genes are those of that table, whereas D and trimming came from the DNA. The repertoire holds some 65,000 clones, with over 85% as singletons. Germline values: CDR1 SGHRS, CDR2 YFSETQ. J lost 4 bases, V lost 0 bases, and 2 bases had no gene match. This CDR3 contains 15 residues. Sequencing used peripheral blood. The V call is TRBV5-1, the J call TRBJ2-1, with 9 bases fitting TRBD2. The receptor was derived from a man in his 60s with acute or convalescent COVID-19. The CDR3 reads CASSLGTSEYNEQFF. The CDR3 DNA sequence: TGCGCCAGCAGCTTGGGGACTAGCGAGTACAATGAGCAGTTCTTC.